This T cell receptor (beta chain) was sequenced in a study of cytomegalovirus exposure and HLA in healthy donors. As for the study in general: The same platform was used for the 120 validation repertoires and the approximately 670 first-cohort repertoires, a later analysis reported.

CDR1 MRHNA and CDR2 SNTAGT come from the germline V gene. CDR3 length: 14 residues. Losses at the gene ends were 6 bases for V and 2 bases for J; bases not matched to a gene: 4. Profiled with immunoSEQ multiplex PCR; TCRdb holds only in-frame clones, not every one. Of more than 200,000 clones in the sample, 90% were seen once. V is TRBV6-4 and J is TRBJ2-3; 8 bases line up with TRBD1. Sequenced sample: PBMCs. This receptor was taken from a woman in her thirties in good health and CMV-seronegative. CDR3 nucleotides: TGTGCCAGCAGCCGGACAGGGACCACAGATACGCAGTATTTT. Translated: CASSRTGTTDTQYF.